Shown below are 30 T cell receptor beta chains from a single sample sequenced in a study of T-cell memory formation after mild COVID-19. TCRdb independently ran MiXCR on the 5' RACE reads; one entry per CDR3 protein. The repertoire holds over 12,000 distinct CDR3 sequences, with roughly 19% as singletons. The sample was PBMCs or a T cell subset sorted from them (not recorded which). The receptors originated from an adult woman who had mild COVID-19 (a few samples of this study predate the infection). Cell type and time point are not known.

At least ten counts were recorded for this clonotype. The chain couples TRBV5-1 to TRBJ2-2, with D hard to call. The germline V and J ends were trimmed by 0 bases and 0 bases, with 0 bases remaining between them. CDR3 length: 13 residues. Germline loops: CDR1 SGHRS, CDR2 YFSETQ. The CDR3: CASSLANTGELFF. In nucleotides, the CDR3 is TGCGCCAGCAGCTTGGCGAACACCGGGGAGCTGTTTTTT.

This clonotype was observed at least ten times. The V and J genes are TRBV6-2 or TRBV6-3 and TRBJ1-1; 7 nucleotides agree with TRBD1. This CDR3 region has 12 residues. J was trimmed by 11 bases and V by 1 base; bases with no gene match: 4. Germline V gene lookup returns CDR1 MNHEY and CDR2 SVGEGT. The CDR3 reads CASSYWGQTAFF. The CDR3 DNA reads as TGTGCCAGCAGTTACTGGGGACAGACTGCTTTCTTT.

This rearrangement joins TRBV6-5 to TRBJ1-5; TRBD1 matches 10 bases. Looked up from germline, CDR1 is MNHEY and CDR2 is SVGAGI. V lost 5 bases to trimming and J lost 7 bases; unmatched junction nucleotides: 2. The CDR3 runs 13 residues. The CDR3 is CASSRDRGQPQHF. The CDR3 DNA sequence: TGTGCCAGCAGTCGGGACAGGGGACAGCCCCAGCATTTT.

By sample fraction, this clonotype is medium-sized (0.01 to 0.1%). The rearrangement links TRBV21-1 to TRBJ2-5; the table gives TRBD1 as D, unverified against the DNA. TRBV21-1 is shown as a pseudogene. The CDR3 has 18 residues. The CDR3 DNA reads TGTGCCAGCAGGTCCCCGGGGTTGGGGACAGGGGACGAAGAGACCCAGTACTTC. As protein: CASRSPGLGTGDEETQYF.

This clonotype was observed many times. The chain carries TRBV6-5 and TRBJ2-2, with 8 bases matching TRBD1. Germline CDR1 and CDR2: MNHEY and SVGAGI. The J segment lost 5 bases and the V segment lost 5 bases, leaving 13 bases of the junction unmatched. The CDR3 is 17 amino acids. The CDR3 reads CASSTPQGARGTGELFF. CDR3 nucleotides: TGTGCCAGCAGTACCCCTCAGGGGGCGCGAGGGACCGGGGAGCTGTTTTTT.

This clonotype came up many times. This chain's CDR3 is CASSVHPGLAGEYEQFF. The CDR3 region has the DNA TGTGCCAGCAGCGTCCACCCGGGACTAGCGGGAGAGTATGAGCAGTTCTTC. The V and J genes are TRBV9 and TRBJ2-1; 14 bases line up with TRBD2. V dropped 2 bases and J dropped 8; count of bases not matched to a gene: 9. This CDR3 has 17 residues. CDR1 and CDR2 (germline): SGDLS, YYNGEE.

This clonotype was counted many times. V is TRBV9 and J is TRBJ1-2, with D perhaps matching TRBD1 (6 bases). This CDR3 has 16 amino acids. The V gene's germline CDR1 is SGDLS and CDR2 YYNGEE. Trimming took off 0 bases at V and 5 bases at J, with 17 bases between the two ends. The DNA of the CDR3 is TGTGCCAGCAGCGTAGGTTTGGACAGAGATACTTATGGCTACACCTTC. Its protein product is CASSVGLDRDTYGYTF.

This clonotype was counted ten times or more. The rearrangement uses TRBV9 and TRBJ2-1; 10 nucleotides line up with TRBD2. From germline, CDR1 is SGDLS and CDR2 YYNGEE. The CDR3 runs to 19 residues. Losses at the gene ends were 3 bases for V and 0 bases for J; bases not matched to a gene: 12. CDR3 residues: CASSGGLADFTSSYNEQFF. The CDR3 region has the DNA TGTGCCAGCAGCGGAGGACTAGCGGATTTTACTAGCTCCTACAATGAGCAGTTCTTC.

This clonotype was counted ten times or more. The chain combines TRBV6-1 with TRBJ2-7; 7 positions match TRBD2. CDR1 MNHNS and CDR2 SASEGT come from the germline V gene. CDR3 length: 16 residues. With 0 bases clipped from V and 3 bases from J, the junction kept 8 bases outside the gene matches. Written as DNA, the CDR3 is TGTGCCAGCAGTGAAGCGGTCCTAGCGGATCTCTACGAGCAGTACTTC. Residues: CASSEAVLADLYEQYF.

This clonotype was detected ten times or more. This rearrangement joins TRBV7-6 to TRBJ1-2, with D unclear. Trimming stripped 5 bases from V and 3 bases from J, with 10 bases between. CDR1 SGHVS and CDR2 FNYEAQ come from the germline V gene. The CDR3 loop spans 13 amino acids. CDR3 protein: CASSPSGDYGYTF. CDR3 DNA: TGTGCCAGCAGCCCCTCGGGCGACTATGGCTACACCTTC.

In this sample, this clonotype turned up many times. The chain recombines TRBV7-3 with TRBJ2-2; D possibly matches TRBD1 or TRBD2 (5 bases each). This CDR3 comprises 15 residues. Germline assignment: CDR1 SGHTA and CDR2 FQGTGA. The V gene lost 5 bases and the J gene lost 6 bases, with 16 bases spanning the gap. The CDR3 here is CASSTTSGTPGELFF. CDR3 in DNA: TGTGCCAGCAGCACAACCTCAGGGACCCCCGGGGAGCTGTTTTTT.

This clonotype has a count of ten or more. This chain uses TRBV7-9 with TRBJ2-3; D perhaps matches TRBD2 (5 bases). Trimming pared 5 bases from V and 1 base from J, leaving 10 bases between. The germline gives CDR1 SEHNR, CDR2 FQNEAQ (reference sequence). The CDR3 has 14 residues. DNA for the CDR3: TGTGCCAGCAGCCCCGGGATTGGCACAGATACGCAGTATTTT. Translating it yields CASSPGIGTDTQYF.

This clonotype has ten or more counts. V usage is TRBV9 and J usage is TRBJ2-1; 10 bases map to TRBD2. With 2 bases clipped from V and 6 bases from J, the junction kept 8 bases outside the gene matches. The CDR3 has 16 residues. The germline gives CDR1 SGDLS, CDR2 YYNGEE. Here the CDR3 reads CASSVPGEREGNEQFF. CDR3 sequence (DNA): TGTGCCAGCAGCGTCCCTGGGGAGCGGGAGGGCAATGAGCAGTTCTTC.

This clonotype was detected ten times or more. The chain uses TRBV7-6 and TRBJ2-7, with D unresolved. The V end was cut by 2 bases, the J end by 2 bases, with 16 bases between. Per germline, CDR1 SGHVS and CDR2 FNYEAQ. CDR3 size: 16 residues. The CDR3 is CASSLSHSAPTYEQYF. The CDR3, as DNA: TGTGCCAGCAGCTTATCTCATTCCGCTCCCACCTACGAGCAGTACTTC.

Ten or more counts support this clonotype. The chain joins TRBV4-2 to TRBJ1-2; D is unresolved. The CDR3 is made up of 15 amino acids. CDR1 LGHNA and CDR2 YNFKEQ come from the germline V gene. Trimming removed 5 bases from V and 2 bases from J, with 15 bases in between. The DNA for the CDR3 is TGTGCCAGCAGCGGTCTCGGGGAGAGAAACTATGGCTACACCTTC. Translating it yields CASSGLGERNYGYTF.

This clonotype has a count of ten or more. V and J are TRBV4-2 and TRBJ2-1; no clear D gene. The CDR3 sequence is 12 residues long. V was trimmed by 1 base and J by 9 bases, leaving 7 bases between them. Germline loops: CDR1 LGHNA, CDR2 YNFKEQ. CDR3 DNA: TGTGCCAGCAGCCAAGCCCCCGGTGAGCAGTTCTTC. Amino acid sequence: CASSQAPGEQFF.

Ten or more counts support this clonotype. This chain uses TRBV9 with TRBJ2-5; D possibly uses TRBD1 or TRBD2 (6 bases each). CDR1 is SGDLS and CDR2 is YYNGEE in the germline V gene. CDR3 length equals 15 residues. Trimming shortened V by 3 bases and J by 9 bases, and 21 bases separated the two germline ends. This CDR3 reads CASSAEGGSQRSQYF. The CDR3 DNA reads as TGTGCCAGCAGCGCCGAGGGGGGCAGTCAACGGTCCCAGTACTTC. The full variable domain, completed using reference TRBV9 and TRBJ2-5, is DSGVTQTPKHLITATGQRVTLRCSPRSGDLSVYWYQQSLDQGLQFLIQYYNGEERAKGNILERFSAQQFPDLHSELNLSSLELGDSALYFCASSAEGGSQRSQYFGPGTRLLVL.

This clonotype was observed many times. The chain carries TRBV27 and TRBJ1-5, with 10 bases that match TRBD1. Looked up from germline, CDR1 is MNHEY and CDR2 is SMNVEV (reference sequence). The CDR3 runs to 13 residues. The trim removed 6 bases at V and 8 bases at J, leaving 4 bases unmatched. The CDR3 sequence: CASRGQGSEPQHF. The DNA of the CDR3 is TGTGCCAGCAGGGGACAGGGGAGTGAGCCCCAGCATTTT.

This clonotype was seen many times. V gene TRBV7-6 combines with J gene TRBJ2-3; 8 bases map to TRBD2. CDR1 SGHVS and CDR2 FNYEAQ come from the germline V gene. J was trimmed by 4 bases and V by 1 base; bases with no gene match: 4. This CDR3 region has 15 residues. CDR3 protein: CASSLEASGPDTQYF. The CDR3 nucleotides read TGTGCCAGCAGCTTAGAGGCTAGCGGGCCAGATACGCAGTATTTT.

This clonotype was recorded many times. J is TRBJ2-7 and V is TRBV11-2; maybe TRBD1 (5 bases). Trimming left V 4 bases short and J 4 bases short, with 17 bases between. The V gene's germline CDR1 is SGHAT and CDR2 FQNNGV. The CDR3 is 15 amino acids. The CDR3 region has the DNA TGTGCCAGCAGCTCCCGACAGTCACGGCCTTACGAGCAGTACTTC. Protein sequence: CASSSRQSRPYEQYF.

This clonotype was found many times. The V and J genes are TRBV14 and TRBJ1-1; TRBD1 matches 9 bases. Germline V gene data show CDR1 as SGHDN and CDR2 as FVKESK. The V gene end was trimmed by 0 bases and the J gene end by 6 bases; junction bases not matched to a gene: 14. The CDR3 extends over 18 amino acids. The CDR3 here is CASSQDIRDRGNGAEAFF. The DNA of the CDR3 is TGTGCCAGCAGCCAAGATATAAGAGACAGGGGGAATGGCGCTGAAGCTTTCTTT.

This sequence joins TRBV20-1 and TRBJ2-7; TRBD1 matches at 7 bases. This CDR3 region has 13 residues. Per germline, CDR1 DFQATT and CDR2 SNEGSKA (reference sequence). Unmatched junction bases numbered 5, after V lost 3 bases and J lost 3 bases. The CDR3 protein is CSARTGIRYEQYF. CDR3 coding DNA: TGCAGTGCTAGGACAGGGATCCGCTACGAGCAGTACTTC.

The table lists this clonotype with many counts. J is TRBJ2-2 and V is TRBV6-2 or TRBV6-3, with 7 bases lining up with TRBD1. This CDR3 has 17 residues. Germline values: CDR1 MNHEY, CDR2 SVGEGT. The J segment lost 0 bases and the V segment lost 2 bases, leaving 6 bases of the junction unmatched. The DNA of the CDR3 is TGTGCCAGCAGTTACCTACCCGGGACAGCGAACACCGGGGAGCTGTTTTTT. It specifies CASSYLPGTANTGELFF.

This clonotype was recorded at least ten times. The V and J genes are TRBV24-1 and TRBJ2-3; tentative D call: TRBD2 (5 bases). The CDR3 consists of 16 residues. CDR1 is KGHDR and CDR2 is SFDVKD in the germline V gene. V was clipped by 3 bases and J by 4 bases, with 16 bases between them. CDR3 DNA: TGTGCCACCAGTGATCGGACGGGAAACCTTGCAGATACGCAGTATTTT. Protein: CATSDRTGNLADTQYF.

This clonotype was seen many times. The V and J genes are TRBV12-3 or TRBV12-4 and TRBJ2-6; unclear D gene. The V and J ends lost 1 base and 4 bases respectively, with 5 bases between them. The CDR3 loop spans 14 amino acids. The CDR3 nucleotides are TGTGCCAGCAGTTTAGTAAGGGGGGCCAACGTCCTGACTTTC. It is translated as CASSLVRGANVLTF.

At least ten counts were recorded for this clonotype. The V call is TRBV12-3 or TRBV12-4, the J call TRBJ1-3, with D uncertain. Trimming took off 1 base at V and 4 bases at J, with 8 bases between the two ends. This CDR3 spans 14 amino acids. The CDR3 bases are TGTGCCAGCAGTTTAGGACCACTCGGAAACACCATATATTTT. This translates into CASSLGPLGNTIYF.

This clonotype was seen ten or more times. The gene calls are TRBV9 and TRBJ2-5; 7 nucleotides agree with TRBD2. The length of the CDR3 is 14 residues. Germline CDR1 reads SGDLS; CDR2 reads YYNGEE. After removal of 2 bases from V and 3 bases from J, the junction contained 4 bases not matched to a gene. The DNA for the CDR3 is TGTGCCAGCAGCGTCGGGGGGAGGAAAGAGACCCAGTACTTC. It translates to CASSVGGRKETQYF.

This clonotype was seen at least ten times. CDR3 residues: CSTFFREKLFF. The DNA for the CDR3 is TGCAGCACCTTCTTTAGGGAAAAACTGTTTTTT. The V call is TRBV29-1, the J call TRBJ1-4, with D unclear. CDR1 is SQVTM, CDR2 ANQGSEA, per germline. The ends were cut back, 8 bases at V and 8 bases at J, with 12 bases in the middle. This CDR3 has 11 amino acids.

This clonotype was recorded many times. The chain combines TRBV11-2 with TRBJ2-3, with D hard to call. The CDR3 length is 14 residues. V was clipped by 1 base and J by 3 bases, with 8 bases between them. Germline V gene lookup returns CDR1 SGHAT and CDR2 FQNNGV. This chain's CDR3 is CASSLAVMTDTQYF. Here the CDR3 DNA reads TGTGCCAGCAGCTTAGCTGTCATGACAGATACGCAGTATTTT.

Ten or more counts support this clonotype. V and J are TRBV20-1 and TRBJ2-2; D gene ambiguous. V was cut by 0 bases and J by 8 bases, with 16 bases left in between. Germline-derived CDR1 and CDR2 are DFQATT and SNEGSKA (reference sequence). The CDR3 runs to 15 residues. The CDR3 region is CSAREAGGRLGELFF. CDR3 coding DNA: TGCAGTGCTAGAGAGGCAGGTGGCAGGCTAGGGGAGCTGTTTTTT.